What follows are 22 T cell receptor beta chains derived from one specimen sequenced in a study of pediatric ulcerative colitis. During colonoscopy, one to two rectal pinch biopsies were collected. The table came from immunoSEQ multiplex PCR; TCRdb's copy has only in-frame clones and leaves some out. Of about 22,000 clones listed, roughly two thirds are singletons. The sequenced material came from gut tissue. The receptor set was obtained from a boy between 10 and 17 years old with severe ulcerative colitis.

The CDR3 spells CASSPTSSYEQYF. The CDR3 coding sequence is TGTGCCAGCAGCCCAACTAGCTCCTACGAGCAGTACTTC. V and J are TRBV9 and TRBJ2-7; D possibly corresponds to TRBD2 (5 bases). Germline V gives CDR1 SGDLS, CDR2 YYNGEE. Trimming left V 4 bases short and J 0 bases short, with 8 bases between. This CDR3 comprises 13 residues.

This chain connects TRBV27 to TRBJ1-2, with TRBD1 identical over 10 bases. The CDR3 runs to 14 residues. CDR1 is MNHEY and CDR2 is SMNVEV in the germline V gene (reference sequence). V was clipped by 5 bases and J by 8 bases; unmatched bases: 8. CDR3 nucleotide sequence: TGTGCCAGCAGTCTAGGACAGGGGGTCGGGGGCTACACCTTC. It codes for CASSLGQGVGGYTF.

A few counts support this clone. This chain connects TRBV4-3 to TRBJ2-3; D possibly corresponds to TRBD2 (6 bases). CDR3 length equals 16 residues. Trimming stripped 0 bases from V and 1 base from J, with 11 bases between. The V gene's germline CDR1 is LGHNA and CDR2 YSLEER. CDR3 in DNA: TGCGCCAGCAGCCAAGATTTGCGCGGGGGCACAGATACGCAGTATTTT. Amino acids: CASSQDLRGGTDTQYF.

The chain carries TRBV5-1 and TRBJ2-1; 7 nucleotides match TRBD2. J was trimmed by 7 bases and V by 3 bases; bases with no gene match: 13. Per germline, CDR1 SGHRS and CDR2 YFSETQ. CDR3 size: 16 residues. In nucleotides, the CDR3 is TGCGCCAGCAGCTCCTTCTCTAGCGGACTTGGAAATGAGCAGTTCTTC. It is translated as CASSSFSSGLGNEQFF.

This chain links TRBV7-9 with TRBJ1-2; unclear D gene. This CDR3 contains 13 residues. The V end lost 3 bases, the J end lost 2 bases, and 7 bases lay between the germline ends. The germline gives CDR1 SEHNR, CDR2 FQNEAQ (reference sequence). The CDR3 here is CASSFHWNYGYTF. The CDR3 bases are TGTGCCAGCAGCTTTCATTGGAACTATGGCTACACCTTC.

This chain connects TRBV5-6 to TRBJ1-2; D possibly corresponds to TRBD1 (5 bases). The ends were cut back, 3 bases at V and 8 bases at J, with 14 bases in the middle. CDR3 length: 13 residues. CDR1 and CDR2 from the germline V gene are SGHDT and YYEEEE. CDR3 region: CASSSAGPRGYTF. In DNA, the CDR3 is TGTGCCAGCAGCTCCGCGGGGCCGCGGGGCTACACCTTC.

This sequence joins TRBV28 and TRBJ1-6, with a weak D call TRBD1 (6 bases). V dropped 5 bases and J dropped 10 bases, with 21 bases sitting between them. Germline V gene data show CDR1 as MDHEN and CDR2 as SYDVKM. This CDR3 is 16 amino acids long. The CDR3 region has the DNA TGTGCCAGCAGTATTGTGGGGGCAATCTTTCGGTCACCCCTCCACTTT. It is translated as CASSIVGAIFRSPLHF.

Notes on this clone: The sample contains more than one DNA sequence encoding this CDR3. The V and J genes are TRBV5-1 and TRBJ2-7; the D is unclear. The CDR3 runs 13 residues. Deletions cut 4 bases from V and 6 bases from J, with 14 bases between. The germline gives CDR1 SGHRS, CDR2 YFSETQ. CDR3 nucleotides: TGCGCCAGCAGCCCGTCGGGTGGCTCCGAGCAGTACTTC. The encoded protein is CASSPSGGSEQYF.

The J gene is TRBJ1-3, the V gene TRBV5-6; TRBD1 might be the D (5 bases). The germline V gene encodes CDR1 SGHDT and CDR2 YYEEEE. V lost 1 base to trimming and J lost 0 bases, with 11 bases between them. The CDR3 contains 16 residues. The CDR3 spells CASSLWGVDSGNTIYF. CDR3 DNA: TGTGCCAGCAGCTTGTGGGGGGTTGACTCTGGAAACACCATATATTTT. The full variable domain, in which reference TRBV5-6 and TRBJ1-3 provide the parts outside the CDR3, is DAGVTQSPTHLIKTRGQQVTLRCSPKSGHDTVSWYQQALGQGPQFIFQYYEEEERQRGNFPDRFSGHQFPNYSSELNVNALLLGDSALYLCASSLWGVDSGNTIYFGEGSWLTVV.

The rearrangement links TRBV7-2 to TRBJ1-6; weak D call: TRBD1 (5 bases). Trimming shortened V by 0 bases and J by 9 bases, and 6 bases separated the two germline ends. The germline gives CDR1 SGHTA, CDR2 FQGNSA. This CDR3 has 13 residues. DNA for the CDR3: TGTGCCAGCAGCTTAGCAACAGGTTCACCCCTCCACTTT. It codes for CASSLATGSPLHF.

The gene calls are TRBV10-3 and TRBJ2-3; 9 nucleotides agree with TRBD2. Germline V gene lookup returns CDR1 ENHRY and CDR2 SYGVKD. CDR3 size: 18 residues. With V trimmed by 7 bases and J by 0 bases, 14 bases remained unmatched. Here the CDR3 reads CAIKVLSGGYPSTDTQYF. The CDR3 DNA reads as TGTGCCATCAAAGTGTTAAGCGGGGGGTACCCTAGCACAGATACGCAGTATTTT.

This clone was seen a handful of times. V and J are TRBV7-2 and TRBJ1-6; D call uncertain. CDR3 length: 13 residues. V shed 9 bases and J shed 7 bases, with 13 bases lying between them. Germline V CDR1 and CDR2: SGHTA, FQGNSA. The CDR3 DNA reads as TGTGCCAGTGCGGAGACTCCCAATTCACCCCTCCACTTT. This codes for CASAETPNSPLHF.

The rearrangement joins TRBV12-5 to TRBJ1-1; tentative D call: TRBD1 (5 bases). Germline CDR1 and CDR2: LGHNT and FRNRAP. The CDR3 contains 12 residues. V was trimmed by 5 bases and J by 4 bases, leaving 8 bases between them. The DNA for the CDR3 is TGTGCTAGTGGTGGGGGTGGCACTGAAGCTTTCTTT. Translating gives CASGGGGTEAFF.

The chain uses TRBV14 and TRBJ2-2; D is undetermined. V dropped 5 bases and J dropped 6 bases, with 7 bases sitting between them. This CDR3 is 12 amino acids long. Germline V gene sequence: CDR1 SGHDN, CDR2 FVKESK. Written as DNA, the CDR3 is TGTGCCAGCAGCGCAGGTCCCGGGGAGCTGTTTTTT. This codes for CASSAGPGELFF.

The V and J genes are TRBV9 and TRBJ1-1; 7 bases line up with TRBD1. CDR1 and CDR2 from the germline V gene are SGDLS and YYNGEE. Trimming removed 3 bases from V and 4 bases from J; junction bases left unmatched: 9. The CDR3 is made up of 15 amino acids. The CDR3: CASSATFRGITEAFF. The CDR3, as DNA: TGTGCCAGCAGCGCGACCTTCAGGGGGATCACTGAAGCTTTCTTT.

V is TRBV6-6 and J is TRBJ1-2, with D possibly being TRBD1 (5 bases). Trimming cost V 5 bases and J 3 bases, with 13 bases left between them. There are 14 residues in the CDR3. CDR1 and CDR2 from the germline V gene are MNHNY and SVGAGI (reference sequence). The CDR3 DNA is TGTGCCAGCAGTACAACAGGATCTGACTATGGCTACACCTTC. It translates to CASSTTGSDYGYTF.

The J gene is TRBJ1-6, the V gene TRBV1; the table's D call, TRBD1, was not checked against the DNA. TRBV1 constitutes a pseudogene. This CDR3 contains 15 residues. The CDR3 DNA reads TGCACCAGCAGCCAAGATGATTCCCAGGGTTCACCCCTCCACTTT. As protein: CTSSQDDSQGSPLHF.

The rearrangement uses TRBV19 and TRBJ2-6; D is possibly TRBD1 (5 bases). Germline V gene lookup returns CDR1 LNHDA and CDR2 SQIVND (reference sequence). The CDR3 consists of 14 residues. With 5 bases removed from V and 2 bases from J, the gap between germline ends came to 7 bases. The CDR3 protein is CASSRQPGANVLTF. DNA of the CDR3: TGTGCCAGTAGTCGACAGCCTGGGGCCAACGTCCTGACTTTC.

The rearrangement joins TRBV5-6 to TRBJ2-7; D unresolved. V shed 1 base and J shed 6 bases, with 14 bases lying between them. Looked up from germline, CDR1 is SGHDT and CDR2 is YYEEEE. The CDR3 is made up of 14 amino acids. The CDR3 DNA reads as TGTGCCAGCAGCTTGTTTCTATGGCCATCCGAGCAGTACTTC. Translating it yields CASSLFLWPSEQYF.

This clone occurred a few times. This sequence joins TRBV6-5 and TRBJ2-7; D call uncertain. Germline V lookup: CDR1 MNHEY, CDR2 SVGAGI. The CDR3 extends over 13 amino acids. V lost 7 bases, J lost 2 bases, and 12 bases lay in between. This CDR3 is CASTRTGTYEQYF. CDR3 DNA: TGTGCCAGCACCAGGACGGGTACCTACGAGCAGTACTTC.

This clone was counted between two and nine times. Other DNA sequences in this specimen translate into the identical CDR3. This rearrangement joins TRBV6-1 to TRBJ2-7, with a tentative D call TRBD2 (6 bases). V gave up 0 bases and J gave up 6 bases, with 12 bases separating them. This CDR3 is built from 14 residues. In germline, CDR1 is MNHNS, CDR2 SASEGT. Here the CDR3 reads CASSEARLVGEQYF. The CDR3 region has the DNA TGTGCCAGCAGTGAAGCGAGACTAGTCGGCGAGCAGTACTTC.

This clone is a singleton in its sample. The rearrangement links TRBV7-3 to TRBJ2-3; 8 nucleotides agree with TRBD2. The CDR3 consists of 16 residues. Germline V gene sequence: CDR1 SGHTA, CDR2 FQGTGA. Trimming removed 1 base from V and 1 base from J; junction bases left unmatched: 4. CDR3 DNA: TGTGCCAGCAGCTTAAGTCCAGCGGGGGGCACAGATACGCAGTATTTT. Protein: CASSLSPAGGTDTQYF.